These 16 T cell receptor beta chains were all obtained from the same sample, sequenced in a study of cytomegalovirus exposure and HLA in healthy donors (dated by TCRdb to 2017 to 2019). The method behind the library was the immunoSEQ multiplex PCR assay. TCRdb provides this immuneACCESS table in a form limited to in-frame rearrangements. Some clones are lacking; in checked studies, under half of them reflect an unresolved V gene, and why the rest are absent is not known. For this sample there are roughly 130,000 clones; 70% to 90% appear just once. About 2.8% of the sample belongs to the ten largest clones. Input material: PBMCs. The receptors were sampled from a man between 18 and 29 years old in good health and CMV-seronegative.

This rearrangement joins TRBV7-8 to TRBJ2-5; no firm D call. Germline CDR1 and CDR2: SGHVS and FQNEAQ. The CDR3 is 13 amino acids. Trimming took 0 bases from V and 5 from J, leaving 7 bases between them. The DNA of the CDR3 is TGTGCCAGCAGCTTAGCACTCTTTGAGACCCAGTACTTC. As protein: CASSLALFETQYF.

In this sample, this clone turned up once. The chain has TRBV6-1 and TRBJ1-5; 9 nucleotides match TRBD1. Germline-derived CDR1 and CDR2 are MNHNS and SASEGT. This CDR3 contains 15 residues. Germline trimming cut 6 bases from V and 6 bases from J; bases unmatched to any gene: 9. CDR3 bases: TGTGCCAGCAGGCCCGGGACAGGGTCGGCTCAGCCCCAGCATTTT. This encodes CASRPGTGSAQPQHF.

V gene TRBV30 combines with J gene TRBJ1-4; D call uncertain. CDR1 and CDR2 (germline): GTSNPN, SVGIG (reference sequence). The CDR3 consists of 14 residues. With 4 bases removed from V and 0 bases from J, the gap between germline ends came to 9 bases. CDR3 nucleotide sequence: TGTGCCTGGACTGCGGTGCCAACTAATGAAAAACTGTTTTTT. The encoded protein is CAWTAVPTNEKLFF.

This clone was detected once. The rearrangement joins TRBV27 to TRBJ2-7; no clear D gene. The CDR3 sequence is 14 residues long. V lost 0 bases and J lost 3, with 9 bases in between. Germline V lookup: CDR1 MNHEY, CDR2 SMNVEV (reference sequence). DNA of the CDR3: TGTGCCAGCAGTTTATCGGGCAGAAGCTACGAGCAGTACTTC. Its translation: CASSLSGRSYEQYF.

This rearrangement joins TRBV7-9 to TRBJ1-5; D ambiguous. Trimming removed 1 base at V and 2 bases at J, with 9 bases between. This CDR3 is built from 15 residues. Germline V gene lookup returns CDR1 SEHNR and CDR2 FQNEAQ (reference sequence). The CDR3 DNA reads TGTGCCAGCAGCTTAGGGTCCCGCGGCAATCAGCCCCAGCATTTT. As protein: CASSLGSRGNQPQHF.

The sample holds one count of this clone. The V and J genes are TRBV7-9 and TRBJ2-5; a possible D gene is TRBD2 (6 bases). Trimming took off 1 base at V and 2 bases at J, with 8 bases between the two ends. The length of the CDR3 is 14 residues. Per germline, CDR1 SEHNR and CDR2 FQNEAQ (reference sequence). CDR3 nucleotide sequence: TGTGCCAGCAGCTTAGGTAGCGGACAAGAGACCCAGTACTTC. This translates into CASSLGSGQETQYF.

The chain employs TRBV19 and TRBJ2-1, with 7 nucleotides matching TRBD1. CDR1 LNHDA and CDR2 SQIVND come from the germline V gene (reference sequence). V gave up 6 bases and J gave up 3 bases; unmatched junction bases: 8. This CDR3 spans 15 amino acids. The CDR3 DNA is TGTGCCAGTAGCATACAGGGGAACTACTACAATGAGCAGTTCTTC. It translates to CASSIQGNYYNEQFF.

The chain couples TRBV10-3 to TRBJ2-7, with unresolved D. This CDR3 contains 9 residues. Germline CDR1 is ENHRY and CDR2 is SYGVKD. V was pared by 10 bases and J by 3 bases, with 4 bases between. This CDR3 reads CARVYEQYF. CDR3 bases: TGTGCCAGAGTCTACGAGCAGTACTTC.

Points on this clone: Its ends do not fully match the called genes, so a read error is possible. V usage is TRBV7-8 and J usage is TRBJ1-2; D call uncertain. This CDR3 contains 12 residues. CDR1 SGHVS and CDR2 FQNEAQ come from the germline V gene. The CDR3 nucleotides are TGTGCCAGCAGCTTAGTGGGCTATGTCTACACCTTC. This translates into CASSLVGYVYTF.

V is TRBV7-9 and J is TRBJ1-1; D is unresolved. This CDR3 is 14 amino acids long. Trimming stripped 0 bases from V and 1 base from J, with 6 bases between. The V gene's germline CDR1 is SEHNR and CDR2 FQNEAQ (reference sequence). CDR3 sequence reads: CASSLASENTEAFF. The CDR3 DNA reads TGTGCCAGCAGCTTAGCGTCAGAGAACACTGAAGCTTTCTTT.

The rearrangement links TRBV9 to TRBJ1-1; D ambiguous. This CDR3 spans 13 amino acids. Trimming stripped 4 bases from V and 1 base from J, with 8 bases between. Looked up from germline, CDR1 is SGDLS and CDR2 is YYNGEE. The CDR3 loop is CASSPQTNTEAFF. The CDR3 region has the DNA TGTGCCAGCAGCCCACAGACGAACACTGAAGCTTTCTTT.

The chain couples TRBV6-5 to TRBJ2-5; 7 positions match TRBD2. Germline CDR1 MNHEY, CDR2 SVGAGI. This CDR3 region has 13 residues. Losses at the gene ends were 6 bases for V and 2 bases for J; bases not matched to a gene: 3. The CDR3 bases are TGTGCCAGCAGCTACGGGGGGCAAGAGACCCAGTACTTC. Amino acids: CASSYGGQETQYF.

Here the CDR3 DNA reads TGTGCCAGCAGCTTTGCTAGCGGGGACAAAAACATTCAGTACTTC. It codes for CASSFASGDKNIQYF. The J gene is TRBJ2-4, the V gene TRBV7-8, with TRBD2 matching 9 bases. Germline values: CDR1 SGHVS, CDR2 FQNEAQ. V lost 3 bases to trimming and J lost 3 bases; unmatched junction nucleotides: 3. The CDR3 covers 15 residues. Filled out from reference TRBV7-8 and TRBJ2-4, the complete variable domain reads GAGVSQSPRYKVAKRGQDVALRCDPISGHVSLFWYQQALGQGPEFLTYFQNEAQLDKSGLPSDRFFAERPEGSVSTLKIQRTQQEDSAVYLCASSFASGDKNIQYFGAGTRLSVL.

This chain uses TRBV27 with TRBJ2-1, with D perhaps matching TRBD2 (5 bases). Trimming shortened V by 3 bases and J by 4 bases, and 13 bases separated the two germline ends. Germline CDR1 and CDR2: MNHEY and SMNVEV (reference sequence). This CDR3 spans 15 amino acids. The CDR3 spells CASSFGRGRYNEQFF. Here the CDR3 DNA reads TGTGCCAGCAGTTTTGGTCGGGGTAGGTACAATGAGCAGTTCTTC.

The chain recombines TRBV5-1 with TRBJ2-7; TRBD2 agrees at 12 bases. Germline CDR1 SGHRS, CDR2 YFSETQ. This CDR3 spans 20 amino acids. The trim removed 4 bases at V and 7 bases at J, leaving 24 bases unmatched. The CDR3 loop reads CASSGSPKTSGSMPISEQYF. The CDR3 coding sequence is TGCGCCAGCAGCGGGTCCCCCAAGACTAGCGGGAGTATGCCCATCAGTGAGCAGTACTTC.

The J gene is TRBJ2-7, the V gene TRBV11-2, with D possibly matching TRBD2 (5 bases). The CDR3 covers 15 residues. V was trimmed by 2 bases and J by 7 bases, leaving 18 bases between them. CDR1 is SGHAT and CDR2 is FQNNGV in the germline V gene. The CDR3 nucleotides read TGTGCCAGCAGCTTATCGGCTAGCACTTTTGAGGAGCAGTACTTC. It translates to CASSLSASTFEEQYF.